Below are 26 T cell receptor beta chains sequenced from a single sample in a study of T cells in Graves' hyperthyroidism and ophthalmopathy. Amplification yielded TCR beta CDR3 regions, with RNA transcripts as the source. Primed by the HTBI set, a first-round RT-PCR was run on the TCR CDR3. MiXCR, run by TCRdb on the multiplex PCR reads, gives a single entry per CDR3 protein. The sample yields about 400,000 distinct CDR3 sequences, 15% to 19% seen once. Sequencing input: blood. These receptors were collected from a woman younger than 30 with Graves' hyperthyroidism that later progressed to Graves' ophthalmopathy.

In its sample, this clonotype was seen a few times. The chain couples TRBV19 to TRBJ2-1; maybe TRBD2 (5 bases). Germline V gives CDR1 LNHDA, CDR2 SQIVND (reference sequence). V was clipped by 0 bases and J by 2 bases, with 8 bases between them. This CDR3 contains 15 residues. The CDR3 loop is CASSIDPSPYNEQFF. CDR3 DNA sequence: TGTGCCAGTAGTATAGACCCTAGCCCCTACAATGAGCAGTTCTTC.

At least ten counts were recorded for this clonotype. This chain connects TRBV3-1 to TRBJ1-5; D might be TRBD1 (5 bases). V was trimmed by 8 bases and J by 2 bases, leaving 10 bases between them. The CDR3 spans 13 residues. Germline V gene lookup returns CDR1 LGHDT and CDR2 YNNKEL (reference sequence). CDR3 nucleotide sequence: TGTGCCAGCGGGGCCGGGGGCAATCAGCCCCAGCATTTT. Translated, it gives CASGAGGNQPQHF. The full variable domain, in which reference TRBV3-1 and TRBJ1-5 provide the parts outside the CDR3, is DTAVSQTPKYLVTQMGNDKSIKCEQNLGHDTMYWYKQDSKKFLKIMFSYNNKELIINETVPNRFSPKSPDKAHLNLHINSLELGDSAVYFCASGAGGNQPQHFGDGTRLSIL.

The rearrangement uses TRBV27 and TRBJ2-2, with D possibly matching TRBD1 (6 bases). V was cut by 4 bases and J by 6 bases, with 18 bases left in between. CDR1 MNHEY and CDR2 SMNVEV come from the germline V gene (reference sequence). CDR3 length: 16 residues. The CDR3 here is CASSSNRVRTAGELFF. DNA of the CDR3: TGTGCCAGCAGTTCAAACAGGGTCCGAACGGCCGGGGAGCTGTTTTTT.

The chain is built from TRBV4-3 and TRBJ2-7; 8 nucleotides agree with TRBD1. Trimming removed 2 bases from V and 0 bases from J; junction bases left unmatched: 3. CDR1 is LGHNA and CDR2 is YSLEER in the germline V gene. CDR3 length: 15 residues. The CDR3 coding sequence is TGCGCCAGCAGCCAAAACAGGGGGAGCTCCTACGAGCAGTACTTC. This sequence encodes CASSQNRGSSYEQYF.

With respect to this clonotype: Lacking the conserved final phenylalanine or tryptophan, this CDR3 likely reflects a read error. This chain links TRBV5-5 with TRBJ2-7; unclear D gene. CDR3 length equals 14 residues. Germline V gene data show CDR1 as SGHKS and CDR2 as YYEKEE (reference sequence). V was cut by 4 bases and J by 3 bases, with 14 bases left in between. CDR3: CASSPRQRDYEQYL. The CDR3 DNA sequence: TGTGCCAGCAGCCCCCGTCAAAGGGACTACGAGCAGTACCTC.

This clonotype appeared many times. The chain recombines TRBV20-1 with TRBJ2-1; 10 bases match TRBD2. V lost 5 bases to trimming and J lost 6 bases; unmatched junction nucleotides: 4. Germline CDR1 DFQATT, CDR2 SNEGSKA (reference sequence). The length of the CDR3 is 13 residues. CDR3 sequence reads: CSAPGTSVNEQFF. The CDR3 DNA follows: TGCAGTGCTCCCGGGACTAGCGTCAATGAGCAGTTCTTC.

This clonotype appeared many times. V usage is TRBV6-5 and J usage is TRBJ2-5; D is perhaps TRBD1 or TRBD2 (5 bases each). Germline CDR1 and CDR2: MNHEY and SVGAGI. The CDR3 has 16 residues. The V and J ends lost 0 bases and 2 bases respectively, with 13 bases between them. The CDR3 here is CASSYSGRHAQETQYF. CDR3 in DNA: TGTGCCAGCAGTTACTCGGGACGACATGCACAAGAGACCCAGTACTTC.

This clonotype has at least ten counts. The CDR3 region is CASSFGGTGLAGGPDSGEQYF. CDR3 sequence (DNA): TGTGCCAGCAGTTTTGGGGGGACAGGACTAGCGGGAGGGCCTGACTCTGGCGAGCAGTACTTC. The chain combines TRBV28 with TRBJ2-7; 15 bases are shared with TRBD2. Per the germline V gene, CDR1 is MDHEN and CDR2 is SYDVKM. The CDR3 has 21 residues. The trim removed 3 bases at V and 6 bases at J, leaving 21 bases unmatched. The variable domain in full, completed from reference TRBV28 and TRBJ2-7, reads DVKVTQSSRYLVKRTGEKVFLECVQDMDHENMFWYRQDPGLGLRLIYFSYDVKMKEKGDIPEGYSVSREKKERFSLILESASTNQTSMYLCASSFGGTGLAGGPDSGEQYFGPGTRLTVT.

This clonotype was observed many times. The rearrangement links TRBV28 to TRBJ2-5, with 8 nucleotides matching TRBD2. The CDR3 is made up of 17 amino acids. The V and J ends lost 2 bases and 3 bases, in that order; junction bases with no gene match: 11. Germline V gene sequence: CDR1 MDHEN, CDR2 SYDVKM. DNA for the CDR3: TGTGCCAGCAGTTTACTGAGGATAGCGGGATGGAAAGAGACCCAGTACTTC. This translates into CASSLLRIAGWKETQYF.

The rearrangement links TRBV2 to TRBJ2-7; 7 bases match TRBD2. With 6 bases clipped from V and 6 bases from J, the junction kept 11 bases outside the gene matches. Germline V gene lookup returns CDR1 SNHLY and CDR2 FYNNEI. This CDR3 spans 14 amino acids. The CDR3 DNA sequence: TGTGCCAGCAGCTTAAATAGGGCTAGCGGCGAGCAGTACTTC. Amino acids: CASSLNRASGEQYF.

This chain links TRBV5-1 with TRBJ2-1; no firm D call. Trimming took off 3 bases at V and 5 bases at J, with 12 bases between the two ends. Germline V gene lookup returns CDR1 SGHRS and CDR2 YFSETQ. The CDR3 length is 14 residues. In nucleotides, the CDR3 is TGCGCCAGCAGCTCCACAAACTCTCACAATGAGCAGTTCTTC. Residues: CASSSTNSHNEQFF. The whole variable domain, remainder taken from reference TRBV5-1 and TRBJ2-1, is KAGVTQTPRYLIKTRGQQVTLSCSPISGHRSVSWYQQTPGQGLQFLFEYFSETQRNKGNFPGRFSGRQFSNSRSEMNVSTLELGDSALYLCASSSTNSHNEQFFGPGTRLTVL.

In this sample, this clonotype turned up a few times. This chain uses TRBV3-1 with TRBJ2-3, with a possible D match to TRBD1 (5 bases). CDR1 and CDR2 from the germline V gene are LGHDT and YNNKEL (reference sequence). V was shortened by 1 base and J by 6 bases, with 8 bases between the two germline ends. The CDR3 spans 13 residues. This chain's CDR3 is CASSQGGGDTQYF. The CDR3, as DNA: TGTGCCAGCAGCCAAGGGGGCGGCGATACGCAGTATTTT.

This clonotype has only a few counts. The chain uses TRBV7-9 and TRBJ2-1, with 10 bases lining up with TRBD1. Looked up from germline, CDR1 is SEHNR and CDR2 is FQNEAQ (reference sequence). V dropped 5 bases and J dropped 7; count of bases not matched to a gene: 8. CDR3 length: 15 amino acids. The CDR3 loop is CASSRGQGSKNEQFF. The CDR3 DNA follows: TGTGCCAGCAGCAGGGGACAGGGGTCGAAGAATGAGCAGTTCTTC.

The chain recombines TRBV5-1 with TRBJ2-7; possibly TRBD1 for D (6 bases). The germline V and J ends were trimmed by 5 bases and 0 bases, with 18 bases remaining between them. The V gene's germline CDR1 is SGHRS and CDR2 YFSETQ. The CDR3 is 16 amino acids. The CDR3 coding sequence is TGCGCCAGCAGATACGCACCGGGACAAAGCTCCTACGAGCAGTACTTC. It translates to CASRYAPGQSSYEQYF. The whole variable domain, remainder taken from reference TRBV5-1 and TRBJ2-7, is KAGVTQTPRYLIKTRGQQVTLSCSPISGHRSVSWYQQTPGQGLQFLFEYFSETQRNKGNFPGRFSGRQFSNSRSEMNVSTLELGDSALYLCASRYAPGQSSYEQYFGPGTRLTVT.

The chain has TRBV7-9 and TRBJ1-2, with D possibly being TRBD1 (5 bases). The CDR3 totals 11 residues. Germline CDR1 and CDR2: SEHNR and FQNEAQ (reference sequence). V shed 8 bases and J shed 5 bases, with 9 bases lying between them. The chain's CDR3 is CASRDLYGYTF. CDR3 sequence (DNA): TGTGCCAGCCGGGACCTATATGGCTACACCTTC.

J is TRBJ1-4 and V is TRBV6-1, with D possibly matching TRBD1 (5 bases). The CDR3 runs to 15 residues. V lost 2 bases and J lost 8, with 15 bases in between. CDR1 is MNHNS, CDR2 SASEGT, per germline. CDR3 DNA: TGTGCCAGCAGTGAAAGGGACGGCCTTGGCGAAAAACTGTTTTTT. It translates to CASSERDGLGEKLFF.

In this sample, this clonotype turned up many times. The rearrangement joins TRBV19 to TRBJ1-1; D remains ambiguous. Trimming took off 5 bases at V and 4 bases at J, with 11 bases between the two ends. Germline V lookup: CDR1 LNHDA, CDR2 SQIVND (reference sequence). The CDR3 contains 13 residues. CDR3 nucleotides: TGTGCCAGTAGTTTCCGGGGTGGCACTGAAGCTTTCTTT. Translated, it gives CASSFRGGTEAFF. The variable domain in full, with the rest retrieved from reference TRBV19 and TRBJ1-1, is DGGITQSPKYLFRKEGQNVTLSCEQNLNHDAMYWYRQDPGQGLRLIYYSQIVNDFQKGDIAEGYSVSREKKESFPLTVTSAQKNPTAFYLCASSFRGGTEAFFGQGTRLTVV.

This clonotype occurred many times. The chain is built from TRBV20-1 and TRBJ1-4; D perhaps matches TRBD1 (5 bases). V gave up 6 bases and J gave up 7 bases, with 15 bases separating them. Germline V CDR1 and CDR2: DFQATT, SNEGSKA (reference sequence). This CDR3 region has 13 residues. This chain's CDR3 is CSAPGAVGEKLFF. The DNA for the CDR3 is TGCAGTGCCCCCGGGGCAGTCGGTGAAAAACTGTTTTTT.

This clonotype was seen a handful of times. J is TRBJ2-3 and V is TRBV27; 12 nucleotides line up with TRBD2. V shed 5 bases and J 6 bases; nucleotides not matched to a gene: 12. CDR1 is MNHEY and CDR2 is SMNVEV in the germline V gene (reference sequence). The CDR3 length is 17 residues. Written as DNA, the CDR3 is TGTGCCAGCAGTCCAGATAGTCTAGCGGGAGGGCCTGATACGCAGTATTTT. Translated: CASSPDSLAGGPDTQYF.

The chain has TRBV27 and TRBJ2-7, with 8 nucleotides matching TRBD2. With V trimmed by 7 bases and J by 3 bases, 2 bases remained unmatched. The CDR3 totals 12 residues. Germline V lookup: CDR1 MNHEY, CDR2 SMNVEV (reference sequence). CDR3 sequence (DNA): TGTGCCAGCACCGGGACTAGCTACGAGCAGTACTTC. This gives the protein CASTGTSYEQYF.

Concerning this clonotype: A much larger clone lies one base from this, so it may be a read error. The chain combines TRBV20-1 with TRBJ2-2, with no clear D. Germline-derived CDR1 and CDR2 are DFQATT and SNEGSKA (reference sequence). There are 13 residues in the CDR3. Trimming took off 3 bases at V and 6 bases at J, with 11 bases between the two ends. This CDR3 is CSASIGESGELFF. CDR3 in DNA: TGCAGTGCTAGTATCGGCGAATCCGGGGAGCTGTTTTTT.

This clonotype was counted between two and nine times. This chain connects TRBV3-1 to TRBJ1-2, with 7 bases matching TRBD1. Germline V gene data show CDR1 as LGHDT and CDR2 as YNNKEL (reference sequence). V shed 5 bases and J 8 bases; nucleotides not matched to a gene: 5. The CDR3 has 12 amino acids. CDR3 coding DNA: TGTGCCAGCAGCGACAGGGCCGGAGGCTACACCTTC. Its translation is CASSDRAGGYTF. The full variable domain, with the rest looked up from reference TRBV3-1 and TRBJ1-2, is DTAVSQTPKYLVTQMGNDKSIKCEQNLGHDTMYWYKQDSKKFLKIMFSYNNKELIINETVPNRFSPKSPDKAHLNLHINSLELGDSAVYFCASSDRAGGYTFGSGTRLTVV.

The CDR3: CASSQSGSWNEQFF. Here the CDR3 DNA reads TGCGCCAGCAGTCAAAGCGGGAGTTGGAACGAGCAGTTCTTC. V usage is TRBV5-1 and J usage is TRBJ2-1; 8 bases map to TRBD2. With V trimmed by 5 bases and J by 10 bases, 11 bases remained unmatched. The CDR3 sequence is 14 residues long. Germline values: CDR1 SGHRS, CDR2 YFSETQ.

This clonotype was seen only a few times. The CDR3 DNA follows: TGTGCCAGCAGCTTCGGACGCGGAGGGACAGTCCCCCTGGTCGAGCAGTACTTC. Translated, it gives CASSFGRGGTVPLVEQYF. The chain joins TRBV7-9 to TRBJ2-7; a possible D gene is TRBD1 (7 bases). Trimming took 3 bases from V and 6 from J, leaving 27 bases between them. CDR3 size: 18 residues. CDR1 is SEHNR and CDR2 is FQNEAQ in the germline V gene (reference sequence).

For this clonotype: A clone one base away is much larger, so this may be a read error. The chain has TRBV12-3 or TRBV12-4 and TRBJ1-1; 8 bases match TRBD1. There are 13 residues in the CDR3. V was pared by 3 bases and J by 12 bases, with 9 bases of the junction left unmatched. The CDR3 here is CASSFPGAGGSFF. CDR3 bases: TGTGCCAGCAGTTTTCCCGGGGCAGGGGGCTCTTTCTTT.

This clonotype was observed at least ten times. The chain links TRBV6-2 or TRBV6-3 to TRBJ1-5; D possibly corresponds to TRBD1 (5 bases). Looked up from germline, CDR1 is MNHEY and CDR2 is SVGEGT. The CDR3 runs 15 residues. Trimming cost V 4 bases and J 7 bases, with 17 bases left between them. The CDR3 DNA reads TGTGCCAGCAGTTTCAATCCCAGGGAAGGCCAGCCCCAGCATTTT. It translates to CASSFNPREGQPQHF.